The rows below give T cell receptor beta chains drawn from one sample of a study of cytomegalovirus exposure and HLA in healthy donors. Sequencing was performed with immunoSEQ multiplex PCR; in TCRdb, only in-frame clones are kept and a portion is missing. Among roughly 310,000 clones, 88% were seen once, and the ten largest hold about 0.96%. The specimen was PBMCs. Receptor source: a man aged 30 to 39 in good health and CMV-seronegative. Each CDR3 is given with its conserved first and last residue. Each record gives: CDR3 DNA, CDR3 protein, V gene, clone size, J gene, D gene. The D gene is left open where the match is weak. A row's size may be missing; if present it is once, few, many or a size class.

DNA: TGTGCCAGCATATTTGAGAAGGGGCCCGGGACCCAGTACTTC; CDR3: CASIFEKGPGTQYF; V: TRBV6-1; size: .; J: TRBJ2-5; D: .
DNA: TGTGCCAGCAGCGGACAGGCCAAAGAGAACTATGGCTACACCTTC; CDR3: CASSGQAKENYGYTF; V: TRBV7-9; size: .; J: TRBJ1-2; D: TRBD1
DNA: TGTGCCAGTAGTAATGGGGGCGCATACTATGGCTACACCTTC; CDR3: CASSNGGAYYGYTF; V: TRBV19; size: .; J: TRBJ1-2; D: .
DNA: TGTGCCAGCAGTTTATGGGGCGGAGAGACCCAGTACTTC; CDR3: CASSLWGGETQYF; V: TRBV27; size: .; J: TRBJ2-5; D: .
DNA: TGTGCCAGCAGTTCACTAGCGGGGGGGCAATACAATGAGCAGTTCTTC; CDR3: CASSSLAGGQYNEQFF; V: TRBV6-5; size: .; J: TRBJ2-1; D: TRBD2
DNA: TGTGCCAGCAGCGCACAGCCGGGGGAGCAGTACTTC; CDR3: CASSAQPGEQYF; V: TRBV9; size: .; J: TRBJ2-7; D: .
DNA: TGCGCCAGCAGCGCAGGGGGCATGGATGGCTACACCTTC; CDR3: CASSAGGMDGYTF; V: TRBV5-1; size: .; J: TRBJ1-2; D: TRBD1
DNA: TGCGCCAGCAGCCTCGGATGGCGGTTTGGGCAGTACTTC; CDR3: CASSLGWRFGQYF; V: TRBV5-1; size: .; J: TRBJ2-7; D: .
DNA: TGTGCCAGCAGCCCAAGCTTCGACAGTGAAAACTATGGCTACACCTTC; CDR3: CASSPSFDSENYGYTF; V: TRBV12-1; size: .; J: TRBJ1-2; D: .
DNA: TGTGCCTGGAGGGGACAGGGTTCGGCTGAAGCTTTCTTT; CDR3: CAWRGQGSAEAFF; V: TRBV30; size: .; J: TRBJ1-1; D: TRBD1
DNA: TGTGCCAGTAGTACGTCGGACAGGGGGCGCGTGACCCAGTACTTC; CDR3: CASSTSDRGRVTQYF; V: TRBV19; size: .; J: TRBJ2-5; D: TRBD1
DNA: TGTGCCAGCAGTGAAGGGGGGGGCAGGGCTTTCTTT; CDR3: CASSEGGGRAFF; V: TRBV2; size: once; J: TRBJ1-1; D: .
DNA: TGTGCCAGCAGGCGACTAGCGGGACCCAATGAGCAGTTCTTC; CDR3: CASRRLAGPNEQFF; V: TRBV25-1; size: .; J: TRBJ2-1; D: TRBD2
DNA: TGCGCCAGCAGTGAGGTGGGGGCCTCCAAAAACATTCAGTACTTC; CDR3: CASSEVGASKNIQYF; V: TRBV10-2; size: .; J: TRBJ2-4; D: .
DNA: TGTGCCAGCAGTCAACAGGGATTCGGGCAGCCCCAGCATTTT; CDR3: CASSQQGFGQPQHF; V: TRBV6-6; size: .; J: TRBJ1-5; D: .
DNA: TGTGCCAGCAGCTTGGAGCGGGATACTAACTATGGCTACACCTTC; CDR3: CASSLERDTNYGYTF; V: TRBV5-5; size: .; J: TRBJ1-2; D: .
DNA: TGTGCCTGGAGTTTGCGGGGACAGGGTTCTCCCTCTTCACCCCTCCACTTT; CDR3: CAWSLRGQGSPSSPLHF; V: TRBV30; size: .; J: TRBJ1-6; D: TRBD1
DNA: TGCGCCAGCACGTTACAGGGGGCAGGCACTGAAGCTTTCTTT; CDR3: CASTLQGAGTEAFF; V: TRBV4-3; size: .; J: TRBJ1-1; D: TRBD1
DNA: TGTGCCAGCTCACCACCGGCCAGGGCCTACAATGAGCAGTTCTTC; CDR3: CASSPPARAYNEQFF; V: TRBV18; size: .; J: TRBJ2-1; D: .
DNA: TGCAGCGTTAATTCCCCGGGCTCCGGGGTAAACGAGCAGTACTTC; CDR3: CSVNSPGSGVNEQYF; V: TRBV29-1; size: .; J: TRBJ2-7; D: .
DNA: TGTGCCAGCTCCCCAAATTTGGCAGAAGCTTTCTTT; CDR3: CASSPNLAEAFF; V: TRBV18; size: once; J: TRBJ1-1; D: .
DNA: TGTGCCAGCAGTTATTCAGGGGGCACAGATACGCAGTATTTT; CDR3: CASSYSGGTDTQYF; V: TRBV7-9; size: .; J: TRBJ2-3; D: .
DNA: TGCGCCAGCAGCTTGGTCAGGACAGGGACCTCTGGGGCCAACGTCCTGACTTTC; CDR3: CASSLVRTGTSGANVLTF; V: TRBV5-1; size: .; J: TRBJ2-6; D: TRBD1
DNA: TGTGCCAGCAGTGAGAACTTGAGACTCCCTAAGCAAGAGACCCAGTACTTC; CDR3: CASSENLRLPKQETQYF; V: TRBV2; size: .; J: TRBJ2-5; D: .
DNA: TGTGCCAGCAGCCAAGATAAGGCTAGCGGGTCAGATACGCAGTATTTT; CDR3: CASSQDKASGSDTQYF; V: TRBV4-2; size: many; J: TRBJ2-3; D: TRBD2
DNA: TGTGCCAGCAGTTTGACCCGACAGGGCTACGAGCAGTACTTC; CDR3: CASSLTRQGYEQYF; V: TRBV27; size: .; J: TRBJ2-7; D: TRBD1
DNA: TGTGCCAGCAGTGCGAAGGGACAGGGGAGGGGAGAGACCCAGTACTTC; CDR3: CASSAKGQGRGETQYF; V: TRBV25-1; size: .; J: TRBJ2-5; D: TRBD1
DNA: TGTGCCAGCAGCCCCCCCTCGGTAATGCAGTATTTT; CDR3: CASSPPSVMQYF; V: TRBV11-2; size: .; J: TRBJ2-3; D: .
DNA: TGCGCCAGCGCCGGGGAGCTGGCCTACGAGCAGTACTTC; CDR3: CASAGELAYEQYF; V: TRBV4-1; size: .; J: TRBJ2-7; D: .
DNA: TGCGCCAGCAGCCAAGGGGAGGGGGATTACGAGCAGTACTTC; CDR3: CASSQGEGDYEQYF; V: TRBV4-1; size: .; J: TRBJ2-7; D: .
DNA: TGTGCCAGCAGTTACTTCGGACAGGGGAGTTCACCCCTCCACTTT; CDR3: CASSYFGQGSSPLHF; V: TRBV6-5; size: .; J: TRBJ1-6; D: TRBD1
DNA: TGTGCCAGCAGCACGGACAGGGGCCCGACCTACGAGCAGTACTTC; CDR3: CASSTDRGPTYEQYF; V: TRBV5-5; size: .; J: TRBJ2-7; D: TRBD1
DNA: TGTGCCAGCAGCTTAGCGCTAAATGGACTAGCGGGGTTCAATGAGCAGTTCTTC; CDR3: CASSLALNGLAGFNEQFF; V: TRBV7-2; size: .; J: TRBJ2-1; D: TRBD2
DNA: TGTGCCAGCAGCATCCGACAGTCCCATAATGAAAAACTGTTTTTT; CDR3: CASSIRQSHNEKLFF; V: TRBV11-2; size: .; J: TRBJ1-4; D: .
DNA: TGCGCCAGCACGCCGCAGGGATTCTACGAGCAGTACTTC; CDR3: CASTPQGFYEQYF; V: TRBV10-2; size: .; J: TRBJ2-7; D: .
DNA: TGCGCCAGCAGCTTGGCCGGAGGGCTAGCTAGTACCGGGGAGCTGTTTTTT; CDR3: CASSLAGGLASTGELFF; V: TRBV5-1; size: .; J: TRBJ2-2; D: .
DNA: TGCGCCAGCAGCCAAGAGGAGGGAACTGAAGCTTTCTTT; CDR3: CASSQEEGTEAFF; V: TRBV4-1; size: .; J: TRBJ1-1; D: .
DNA: TGCGCCAGCAGCCAAGATCGGGACAGAAAAGAGACCCAGTACTTC; CDR3: CASSQDRDRKETQYF; V: TRBV4-1; size: few; J: TRBJ2-5; D: TRBD1